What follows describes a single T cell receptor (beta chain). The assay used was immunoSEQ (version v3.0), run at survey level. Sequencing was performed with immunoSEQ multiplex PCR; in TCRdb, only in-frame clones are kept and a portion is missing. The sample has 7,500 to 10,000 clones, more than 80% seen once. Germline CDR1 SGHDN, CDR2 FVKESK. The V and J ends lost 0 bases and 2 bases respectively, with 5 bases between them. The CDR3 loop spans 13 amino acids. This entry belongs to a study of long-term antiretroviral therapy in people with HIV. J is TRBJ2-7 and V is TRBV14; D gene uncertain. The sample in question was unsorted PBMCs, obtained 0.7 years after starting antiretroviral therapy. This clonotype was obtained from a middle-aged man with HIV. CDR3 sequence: CASSQEVPYEQYF. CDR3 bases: TGTGCCAGCAGCCAAGAGGTTCCCTACGAGCAGTACTTC.